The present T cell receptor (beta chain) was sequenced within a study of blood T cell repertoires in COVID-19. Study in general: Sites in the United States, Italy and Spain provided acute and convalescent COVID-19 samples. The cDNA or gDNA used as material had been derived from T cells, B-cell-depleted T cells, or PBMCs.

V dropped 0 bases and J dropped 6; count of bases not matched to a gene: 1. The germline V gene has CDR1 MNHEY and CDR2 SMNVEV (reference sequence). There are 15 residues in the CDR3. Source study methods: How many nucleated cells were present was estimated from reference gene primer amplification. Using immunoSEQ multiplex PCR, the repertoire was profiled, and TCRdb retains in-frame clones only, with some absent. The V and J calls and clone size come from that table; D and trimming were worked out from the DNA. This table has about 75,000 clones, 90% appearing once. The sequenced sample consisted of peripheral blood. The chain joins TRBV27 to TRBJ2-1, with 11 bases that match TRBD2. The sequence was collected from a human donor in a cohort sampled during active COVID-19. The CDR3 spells CASSLSTSGSNEQFF. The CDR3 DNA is TGTGCCAGCAGTTTATCCACTAGCGGGAGCAATGAGCAGTTCTTC.